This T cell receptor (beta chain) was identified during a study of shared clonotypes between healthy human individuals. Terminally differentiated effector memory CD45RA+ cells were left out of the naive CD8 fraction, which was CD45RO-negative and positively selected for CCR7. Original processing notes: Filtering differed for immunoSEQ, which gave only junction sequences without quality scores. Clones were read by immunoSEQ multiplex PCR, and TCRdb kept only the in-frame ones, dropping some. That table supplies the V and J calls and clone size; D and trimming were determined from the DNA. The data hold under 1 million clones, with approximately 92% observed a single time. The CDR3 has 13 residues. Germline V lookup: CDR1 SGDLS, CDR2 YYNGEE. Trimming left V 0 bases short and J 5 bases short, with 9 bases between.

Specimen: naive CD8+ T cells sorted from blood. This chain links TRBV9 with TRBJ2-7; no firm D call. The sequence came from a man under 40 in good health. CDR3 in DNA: TGTGCCAGCAGCGTAGGAGGCCGGGACGAGCAGTACTTC. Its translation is CASSVGGRDEQYF.